This T cell receptor (beta chain) was retrieved from a study of spatial heterogeneity in lung cancer. TCRdb fed the 5' RACE reads into MiXCR, producing one record per CDR3 protein. This table holds over 35,000 distinct CDR3 sequences, over 9.5% found once. Time point described: blood at routine non-recurrence follow-up after resection. The clonotype was recovered from a female donor with early-stage non-small cell lung cancer. Sequenced material: PBMCs, taken at follow-up.

CDR3 coding DNA: TGTGCCAGCAGCGGTAGGAGCTACGAGCAGTACTTC. This translates into CASSGRSYEQYF. This chain links TRBV7-8 with TRBJ2-7; D is ambiguous. The CDR3 is 12 residues long. Trimming stripped 5 bases from V and 3 bases from J, with 8 bases between. In germline, CDR1 is SGHVS, CDR2 FQNEAQ.